This passage covers 10 T cell receptor beta chains from one sample sequenced in a study of blood T cells in healthy people across ages. A second roughly 6 to 12 cycle PCR used barcoded and J-beta primers. A single record per CDR3 protein comes from TCRdb applying MiXCR to the 5' RACE reads. The repertoire holds 1.5 million to 2 million distinct CDR3 sequences, with almost 35% as singletons. Sequencing input: blood. Receptors were obtained from a woman in her 30s in good health.

This clonotype has just a few counts. The chain combines TRBV27 with TRBJ2-5; D remains unclear. This CDR3 is built from 14 residues. Germline assignment: CDR1 MNHEY and CDR2 SMNVEV (reference sequence). V was pared by 3 bases and J by 3 bases, with 11 bases between. As DNA, the CDR3 is TGTGCCAGCAGTTTTGGCTTGGGAAAAGAGACCCAGTACTTC. Protein product: CASSFGLGKETQYF.

V and J are TRBV7-9 and TRBJ2-6; TRBD1 is a possible D gene (5 bases). Between the trimmed V and J ends, which lost 4 bases and 0 bases, there was a span of 16 bases. Germline V gives CDR1 SEHNR, CDR2 FQNEAQ (reference sequence). The CDR3 covers 18 residues. In DNA, the CDR3 is TGTGCCAGCAGCTCGTCTGACAGTGCGGACTCTGGGGCCAACGTCCTGACTTTC. Its translation is CASSSSDSADSGANVLTF.

This clonotype was observed a single time. The chain has TRBV27 and TRBJ2-3; TRBD2 agrees at 8 bases. This CDR3 spans 19 amino acids. Germline V lookup: CDR1 MNHEY, CDR2 SMNVEV (reference sequence). V gave up 1 base and J gave up 4 bases; unmatched junction bases: 16. CDR3 sequence: CASSLLPPVGAGDSDTQYF. CDR3 nucleotides: TGTGCCAGCAGTTTATTACCGCCGGTGGGAGCGGGAGATTCAGATACGCAGTATTTT.

This clonotype came up a few times. The rearrangement links TRBV2 to TRBJ2-7, with D hard to call. Germline V gene data show CDR1 as SNHLY and CDR2 as FYNNEI. The CDR3 has 12 residues. The ends were cut back, 5 bases at V and 2 bases at J, with 7 bases in the middle. The CDR3 reads CASSIGPYEQYF. The CDR3 region has the DNA TGTGCCAGCAGTATTGGCCCCTACGAGCAGTACTTC.

The chain combines TRBV12-3 or TRBV12-4 with TRBJ1-5, with a possible D match to TRBD1 (5 bases). The CDR3 consists of 13 residues. Trimming stripped 5 bases from V and 5 bases from J, with 10 bases between. CDR3 bases: TGTGCCAGCAGTGTAGGGACGTATCAGCCCCAGCATTTT. It yields the protein CASSVGTYQPQHF.

In its sample, this clonotype was seen a few times. The chain has TRBV4-1 and TRBJ2-5, with D unclear. Between the trimmed V and J ends, which lost 1 base and 5 bases, there was a span of 8 bases. The germline gives CDR1 MGHRA, CDR2 YSYEKL. CDR3 length: 13 amino acids. The CDR3 here is CASSQGAVETQYF. CDR3 bases: TGCGCCAGCAGCCAAGGTGCGGTCGAGACCCAGTACTTC.

In its sample, this clonotype was seen once. This may be a read error: a much more frequent sequence differs by one nucleotide. The DNA for the CDR3 is TGCAGCGACCGATATAGCGGGAGACAAGAGACCCAGTACTTC. Encoded protein: CSDRYSGRQETQYF. The chain has TRBV29-1 and TRBJ2-5, with TRBD2 matching over 9 bases. This CDR3 spans 14 amino acids. Germline CDR1 and CDR2: SQVTM and ANQGSEA. J lost 2 bases, V lost 7 bases, and 8 bases had no gene match.

Written as DNA, the CDR3 is TGTGCCAGCAGTTACGCTGAGGGGTCCAACGAGCAGTACTTC. Its protein product is CASSYAEGSNEQYF. V and J are TRBV6-6 and TRBJ2-7; either TRBD1 or TRBD2 may fit D (5 bases each). Germline V gene sequence: CDR1 MNHNY, CDR2 SVGAGI (reference sequence). V gave up 2 bases and J gave up 5 bases, with 13 bases separating them. The CDR3 totals 14 residues.

This clonotype was observed a single time. This chain links TRBV9 with TRBJ2-5, with a possible D match to TRBD2 (5 bases). This CDR3 spans 16 amino acids. V gave up 0 bases and J gave up 1 base, with 13 bases separating them. Germline CDR1 and CDR2: SGDLS and YYNGEE. The CDR3 is CASSVGLSGIQETQYF. The CDR3 DNA reads TGTGCCAGCAGCGTAGGACTATCCGGCATCCAAGAGACCCAGTACTTC. The variable domain in full, completed from reference TRBV9 and TRBJ2-5, reads DSGVTQTPKHLITATGQRVTLRCSPRSGDLSVYWYQQSLDQGLQFLIQYYNGEERAKGNILERFSAQQFPDLHSELNLSSLELGDSALYFCASSVGLSGIQETQYFGPGTRLLVL.

The gene calls are TRBV7-2 and TRBJ2-7, with 9 bases matching TRBD2. Germline CDR1 is SGHTA and CDR2 is FQGNSA. V dropped 8 bases and J dropped 2; count of bases not matched to a gene: 10. This CDR3 is built from 15 residues. The CDR3 region has the DNA TGTGCCAGCTTCCCGACTAGCGGAAGTACCTACGAGCAGTACTTC. This gives the protein CASFPTSGSTYEQYF.